One sample yielded the 18 T cell receptor beta chains listed below, sequenced in a study of neoadjuvant anti-PD-1 for oral cavity cancer. Some clones are missing from TCRdb's copy, which holds only in-frame ones; the method was immunoSEQ multiplex PCR. The sample has about 81,000 clones; more than 80% are singletons. The sequenced sample was PBMCs, obtained before nivolumab (anti-PD-1) treatment. All receptors derive from a person aged 35 to 85 with oral cavity squamous cell carcinoma.

The CDR3 bases are TGTGCCAGCAGCCCGGGACAGGCCACAGATACGCAGTATTTT. It yields the protein CASSPGQATDTQYF. This chain uses TRBV7-9 with TRBJ2-3; 8 nucleotides align to TRBD1. The V gene end was trimmed by 5 bases and the J gene end by 2 bases; junction bases not matched to a gene: 3. The CDR3 extends over 14 amino acids. Germline lookup yields CDR1 SEHNR and CDR2 FQNEAQ (reference sequence).

The chain employs TRBV19 and TRBJ2-4; 11 bases line up with TRBD2. V shed 4 bases and J 2 bases; nucleotides not matched to a gene: 1. The CDR3 is 15 amino acids. CDR1 and CDR2 (germline): LNHDA, SQIVND (reference sequence). The CDR3 DNA follows: TGTGCCAGTAGTACTAGCGGGAGGTCCAAAAACATTCAGTACTTC. It is translated as CASSTSGRSKNIQYF. Combining the CDR3 with reference TRBV19 and TRBJ2-4 gives the whole variable domain DGGITQSPKYLFRKEGQNVTLSCEQNLNHDAMYWYRQDPGQGLRLIYYSQIVNDFQKGDIAEGYSVSREKKESFPLTVTSAQKNPTAFYLCASSTSGRSKNIQYFGAGTRLSVL.

This clone was found once. V gene TRBV19 combines with J gene TRBJ1-1, with D maybe TRBD1 (5 bases). The V end lost 5 bases, the J end lost 2 bases, and 12 bases lay between the germline ends. Looked up from germline, CDR1 is LNHDA and CDR2 is SQIVND (reference sequence). This CDR3 has 14 amino acids. CDR3: CASSYTGINTEAFF. The CDR3 nucleotides are TGTGCCAGTAGTTATACAGGAATCAACACTGAAGCTTTCTTT. The entire variable domain, with the rest obtained from reference TRBV19 and TRBJ1-1, is as follows: DGGITQSPKYLFRKEGQNVTLSCEQNLNHDAMYWYRQDPGQGLRLIYYSQIVNDFQKGDIAEGYSVSREKKESFPLTVTSAQKNPTAFYLCASSYTGINTEAFFGQGTRLTVV.

The chain carries TRBV5-6 and TRBJ1-2; D is perhaps TRBD1 (6 bases). V was cut by 0 bases and J by 4 bases, with 10 bases left in between. CDR3 size: 14 residues. Germline V gene data show CDR1 as SGHDT and CDR2 as YYEEEE. CDR3 sequence reads: CASSLEGRGYGYTF. Here the CDR3 DNA reads TGTGCCAGCAGCTTGGAAGGCAGGGGCTATGGCTACACCTTC.

The rearrangement joins TRBV11-3 to TRBJ2-1; D might be TRBD2 (5 bases). Germline CDR1 reads SGHNT; CDR2 reads YENEEA. The CDR3 totals 15 residues. V lost 1 base and J lost 0, with 7 bases in between. CDR3 sequence reads: CASSLAGYSYNEQFF. The DNA for the CDR3 is TGTGCCAGCAGCTTAGCGGGGTACTCCTACAATGAGCAGTTCTTC.

The chain couples TRBV29-1 to TRBJ2-7; 10 bases are a match to TRBD1. CDR3 length: 13 amino acids. Per germline, CDR1 SQVTM and CDR2 ANQGSEA. V dropped 5 bases and J dropped 6; count of bases not matched to a gene: 7. CDR3 sequence (DNA): TGCAGCGTTTATGACAGGGGGCCGAGCGAGCAGTACTTC. This encodes CSVYDRGPSEQYF.

V and J are TRBV7-3 and TRBJ1-1; 8 bases agree with TRBD1. The CDR3 has 13 amino acids. Germline trimming cut 4 bases from V and 11 bases from J; bases unmatched to any gene: 9. Per germline, CDR1 SGHTA and CDR2 FQGTGA. The CDR3, as DNA: TGTGCCAGCAGCTCCAGGGGGCGCGGGGAGGCTTTCTTT. As protein: CASSSRGRGEAFF.

The chain couples TRBV4-1 to TRBJ2-1; 7 positions match TRBD2. Germline loops: CDR1 MGHRA, CDR2 YSYEKL. Germline trimming cut 3 bases from V and 5 bases from J; bases unmatched to any gene: 7. The CDR3 covers 15 residues. DNA of the CDR3: TGCGCCAGCAGCCAGGGGGGACTAACAGACAATGAGCAGTTCTTC. Translation: CASSQGGLTDNEQFF.

The chain carries TRBV6-6 and TRBJ1-1; 9 bases are a match to TRBD1. Germline trimming cut 6 bases from V and 12 bases from J; bases unmatched to any gene: 8. The CDR3 extends over 12 amino acids. Germline assignment: CDR1 MNHNY and CDR2 SVGAGI (reference sequence). The CDR3 sequence: CASSPGQGTTFF. In nucleotides, the CDR3 is TGTGCCAGCAGCCCCGGACAGGGGACAACTTTCTTT.

The chain couples TRBV6-1 to TRBJ2-3, with a tentative D call TRBD1 (6 bases). V was clipped by 3 bases and J by 0 bases, with 10 bases between them. Germline CDR1 MNHNS, CDR2 SASEGT. The CDR3 loop spans 15 amino acids. The CDR3 nucleotides are TGTGCCAGCAGTGAGTGGGGGCGTAGCACAGATACGCAGTATTTT. As protein: CASSEWGRSTDTQYF.

The CDR3 loop reads CASSYKGNYNEQFF. Here the CDR3 DNA reads TGTGCCAGCAGTTATAAGGGGAACTACAATGAGCAGTTCTTC. V is TRBV6-5 and J is TRBJ2-1; D is perhaps TRBD1 (5 bases). Trimming removed 3 bases at V and 3 bases at J, with 9 bases between. Germline CDR1 and CDR2: MNHEY and SVGAGI. This CDR3 has 14 amino acids.

V gene TRBV12-5 combines with J gene TRBJ2-7, with 13 bases that match TRBD2. Per the germline V gene, CDR1 is LGHNT and CDR2 is FRNRAP. J gave up 2 bases and V 7 bases, and 5 bases lay outside the gene matches. The CDR3 length is 15 residues. For the CDR3, the DNA is TGTGCTAGTGCCCCCGGGACTAGCGGGACCTACGAGCAGTACTTC. The encoded protein is CASAPGTSGTYEQYF.

This clone appeared a single time. The rearrangement links TRBV5-1 to TRBJ2-2, with no clear D. The V and J ends lost 7 bases and 1 base respectively, with 20 bases between them. Looked up from germline, CDR1 is SGHRS and CDR2 is YFSETQ. This CDR3 is built from 17 residues. Written as DNA, the CDR3 is TGCGCCAGCGCGTCGACGTTGAACATCGGGAACACCGGGGAGCTGTTTTTT. This gives the protein CASASTLNIGNTGELFF.

The gene calls are TRBV27 and TRBJ1-5; D call uncertain. Germline lookup yields CDR1 MNHEY and CDR2 SMNVEV (reference sequence). CDR3 length: 13 amino acids. Trimming took 6 bases from V and 6 from J, leaving 12 bases between them. CDR3 protein: CASSTSFSQPQHF. CDR3 DNA sequence: TGTGCCAGCAGCACAAGTTTTAGTCAGCCCCAGCATTTT.

J is TRBJ2-3 and V is TRBV10-2; D could derive from TRBD1 or TRBD2 (5 bases each). This CDR3 is built from 16 residues. CDR1 is WSHSY, CDR2 SAAADI, per germline. The V end lost 5 bases, the J end lost 4 bases, and 19 bases lay between the germline ends. This CDR3 reads CASSSSGAPGPDTQYF. The CDR3, as DNA: TGCGCCAGCAGTTCCTCCGGGGCACCAGGACCAGATACGCAGTATTTT.

The chain carries TRBV19 and TRBJ1-2; possible D gene TRBD1, 6 bases. V lost 3 bases, J lost 8 bases, and 13 bases lay in between. The CDR3 runs to 13 residues. In germline, CDR1 is LNHDA, CDR2 SQIVND (reference sequence). This chain's CDR3 is CASSMRKGDGYTF. In nucleotides, the CDR3 is TGTGCCAGTAGTATGAGAAAGGGGGACGGCTACACCTTC.

The V and J genes are TRBV5-1 and TRBJ2-6; 10 bases map to TRBD1. V lost 7 bases and J lost 4; bases outside the gene matches: 5. The CDR3 is 15 residues long. Germline CDR1 reads SGHRS; CDR2 reads YFSETQ. The CDR3 loop reads CASGDRGAGANVLTF. The CDR3 DNA reads as TGCGCCAGCGGGGACAGGGGTGCCGGGGCCAACGTCCTGACTTTC.

Concerning this clone: Since a much larger clone is just one base distant, this may be a read error. V gene TRBV7-6 combines with J gene TRBJ1-2; D gene ambiguous. The CDR3 runs 13 residues. Trimming took 1 base from V and 6 from J, leaving 9 bases between them. Germline V gene sequence: CDR1 SGHVS, CDR2 FNYEAQ. The CDR3: CASSLGARDGYTF. DNA for the CDR3: TGTGCCAGCAGCTTAGGGGCCCGGGATGGCTACACCTTC.